This TCR beta chain is drawn from a study of vaccination and CD4 T cells after COVID-19. Study-wide background: Overlapping SARS-CoV-2, HCoV-NL63, HCoV-OC43 and HCoV-229E spike peptides stimulated the cells. Control cultures were given a CEFX pool, an HIV-1 Nef pool, or no peptide.

This CDR3 comprises 17 residues. Remarks on this clonotype: Its matching antigen is unknown. An end of the junction differs from the germline gene, which may be a read error.

This sample's treatment: 10-day PBMC culture with coronavirus spike peptide pools or control peptides (ViraFEST assay). Before TCRs were sequenced, ViraFEST expanded antigen-specific T cells with peptide pools. Oncomine TCR Beta short-read sequencing was applied to DNA from cultured CD4+ T cells. Cultures of CD4+ T cells served as the source for extracting genomic DNA. TCRdb recomputed calls from the PCR reads with MiXCR, one row per CDR3 protein. The sample yields about 19,000 distinct CDR3 sequences, approximately 30% seen once. The specimen was cultured CD4+ T cells from blood. This sequence originates from a human donor with COVID-19. V usage is TRBV5-3 and J usage is TRBJ2-3; tentatively, D is TRBD1 (6 bases). TRBV5-3 is filed as an ORF, its function uncertain. The CDR3 region is CASSLEENRVLKDTQYF. In DNA form, the CDR3 reads TGTGCCAGCAGCTTGGAGGAGAACAGGGTCTTGAAAGATACGCAGTATTTT.